This is a list of T cell receptor beta chains from one sample in a study of cytomegalovirus exposure and HLA in healthy donors. Assay: immunoSEQ multiplex PCR; the TCRdb copy retains only in-frame clones and omits some. Of 55,000 to 65,000 clones listed, more than 70% are singletons. The material sequenced was PBMCs. The receptors originated from a man aged 30 to 39 in good health and CMV-seropositive. Each CDR3 is given with its conserved first and last residue. A D gene is named only where the DNA matches it firmly. Clone size is given for some rows only: seen once, a few or many times, or a class if the clone is expanded.

- | - | TRBJ1-1 | TRBV11-2 | CASGGRQNTEAFF | TGTGCCAGCGGGGGCAGGCAGAACACTGAAGCTTTCTTT
- | few | TRBJ1-2 | TRBV28 | CASSYSSYGYTF | TGTGCCAGCAGTTACAGCTCCTATGGCTACACCTTC
TRBD2 | - | TRBJ2-3 | TRBV29-1 | CSANGAGGHADTQYF | TGCAGCGCGAACGGGGCGGGGGGGCACGCAGATACGCAGTATTTT
TRBD1 | - | TRBJ1-6 | TRBV19 | CASSSGTGLSSPLHF | TGTGCCAGTAGTTCTGGGACAGGGTTGAGCTCACCCCTCCACTTT
TRBD1 | once | TRBJ1-1 | TRBV5-1 | CASCSRQGRNTEAFF | TGCGCCAGCTGCTCGAGACAGGGAAGGAACACTGAAGCTTTCTTT
- | - | TRBJ1-6 | TRBV5-1 | CASSLGGHLPYNSPLHF | TGCGCCAGCAGCTTGGGTGGACACCTCCCCTATAATTCACCCCTCCACTTT
- | - | TRBJ1-1 | TRBV9 | CASSVVAGSEAFF | TGTGCCAGCAGCGTAGTAGCGGGGTCTGAAGCTTTCTTT
TRBD1 | - | TRBJ1-2 | TRBV6-6 | CASSRQGGDYTF | TGTGCCAGCAGTCGACAGGGCGGGGACTACACCTTC
TRBD2 | - | TRBJ2-5 | TRBV28 | CASSPPLAGALETQYF | TGTGCCAGCAGTCCACCACTAGCGGGGGCTTTGGAGACCCAGTACTTC
- | - | TRBJ2-7 | TRBV9 | CASSLRGPREDEQYF | TGTGCCAGCAGCCTACGAGGGCCTCGCGAGGACGAGCAGTACTTC
- | - | TRBJ2-3 | TRBV5-6 | CASSLFPPGVTDTQYF | TGTGCCAGCAGCTTGTTCCCTCCAGGGGTAACAGATACGCAGTATTTT
- | - | TRBJ2-7 | TRBV27 | CASSLSRLQASRHF | TGTGCCAGCAGTTTATCGAGGCTACAGGCGTCCCGGCACTTC
- | - | TRBJ2-1 | TRBV6-1 | CASSNSGYRFF | TGTGCCAGCAGTAACTCAGGGTATCGGTTCTTC
- | - | TRBJ2-2 | TRBV28 | CASNLGTPFELSTGELFF | TGTGCCAGCAACTTAGGGACTCCCTTTGAGTTGAGCACCGGGGAGCTGTTTTTT
- | - | TRBJ1-4 | TRBV6-6 | CASKDGGANEKLFF | TGTGCCAGCAAAGACGGGGGGGCTAATGAAAAACTGTTTTTT
- | - | TRBJ1-1 | TRBV28 | CASSVQGGFSTEAFF | TGTGCCAGCAGTGTACAGGGAGGGTTTTCTACTGAAGCTTTCTTT
- | - | TRBJ1-1 | TRBV2 | CASSDSSNTEAFF | TGTGCCAGCAGTGACTCGTCGAACACTGAAGCTTTCTTT
- | - | TRBJ2-7 | TRBV28 | CASSLNQGYEQYF | TGTGCCAGCAGCCTGAACCAGGGCTACGAGCAGTACTTC
- | - | TRBJ1-6 | TRBV19 | CASRQLMNSPLHF | TGTGCCAGTCGACAGCTGATGAATTCACCCCTCCACTTT
- | few | TRBJ1-2 | TRBV7-9 | CASSSRQSNYGYTF | TGTGCCAGCAGCTCGAGACAGTCTAACTATGGCTACACCTTC
- | - | TRBJ1-6 | TRBV7-6 | CASSLEQGNSPLHF | TGTGCCAGCAGCTTAGAACAGGGCAATTCACCCCTCCACTTT
- | - | TRBJ1-5 | TRBV15 | CATSRPTPGHNQPQHF | TGTGCCACCAGCAGACCCACTCCGGGACACAATCAGCCCCAGCATTTT
TRBD2 | - | TRBJ2-7 | TRBV7-2 | CASSLASGRYEQYF | TGTGCCAGCAGCTTAGCTAGCGGGCGATACGAGCAGTACTTC
TRBD1 | few | TRBJ2-7 | TRBV25-1 | CASVGQGWYEQYF | TGTGCCAGCGTGGGACAGGGATGGTACGAGCAGTACTTC
TRBD2 | few | TRBJ2-5 | TRBV6-1 | CASTQRGGQETQYF | TGTGCCAGCACCCAGCGGGGGGGTCAAGAGACCCAGTACTTC
- | - | TRBJ1-1 | TRBV6-5 | CASSYSITVGTEAFF | TGTGCCAGCAGTTACTCGATAACAGTGGGCACTGAAGCTTTCTTT
- | few | TRBJ1-2 | TRBV28 | CASSFVSGGYTF | TGTGCCAGCAGTTTCGTTTCGGGGGGCTACACCTTC
- | - | TRBJ1-5 | TRBV7-2 | CASSLVSQPQHF | TGTGCCAGCAGCTTAGTATCCCAGCCCCAGCATTTT
- | - | TRBJ2-2 | TRBV7-2 | CASSPYLGGELFF | TGTGCCAGCAGCCCCTATCTAGGCGGGGAGCTGTTTTTT
TRBD1 | - | TRBJ2-7 | TRBV28 | CASIPGQPSYEQYF | TGTGCCAGCATCCCGGGACAGCCTTCCTACGAGCAGTACTTC
TRBD2 | - | TRBJ2-3 | TRBV19 | CASSGGRGAAADTQYF | TGTGCCAGTAGTGGAGGGCGGGGGGCCGCCGCAGATACGCAGTATTTT
- | - | TRBJ1-1 | TRBV11-2 | CASSLEPGGTAFF | TGTGCCAGCAGCTTAGAACCGGGAGGGACGGCTTTCTTT
- | - | TRBJ1-4 | TRBV4-3 | CASSQDRTNEKLFF | TGCGCCAGCAGCCAAGATCGGACTAATGAAAAACTGTTTTTT
- | few | TRBJ1-2 | TRBV4-3 | CASSRIASGTNYGYTF | TGCGCCAGCAGCCGTATCGCCTCCGGGACTAACTATGGCTACACCTTC
TRBD1 | few | TRBJ1-2 | TRBV18 | CASSSGTGVGYTF | TGTGCCAGCTCATCCGGGACAGGCGTCGGCTACACCTTC
- | - | TRBJ1-1 | TRBV2 | CASSPLGGRTEAFF | TGTGCCAGCAGCCCCCTAGGAGGGCGCACTGAAGCTTTCTTT
TRBD1 | - | TRBJ2-2 | TRBV7-2 | CASNSRGGKTTNTGELFF | TGTGCCAGCAACTCACGAGGGGGCAAAACCACGAACACCGGGGAGCTGTTTTTT